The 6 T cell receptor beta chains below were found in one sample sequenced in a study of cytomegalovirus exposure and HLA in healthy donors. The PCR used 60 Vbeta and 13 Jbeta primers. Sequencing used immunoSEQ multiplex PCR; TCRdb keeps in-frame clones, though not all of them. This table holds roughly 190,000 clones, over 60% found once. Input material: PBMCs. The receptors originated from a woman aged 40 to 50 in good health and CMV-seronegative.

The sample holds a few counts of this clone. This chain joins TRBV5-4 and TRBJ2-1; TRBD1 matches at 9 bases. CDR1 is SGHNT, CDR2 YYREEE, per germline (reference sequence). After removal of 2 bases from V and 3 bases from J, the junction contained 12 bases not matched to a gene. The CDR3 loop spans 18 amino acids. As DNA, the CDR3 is TGTGCCAGCAGCTTCGGACTTCTACGGGACAGGGACTACAATGAGCAGTTCTTC. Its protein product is CASSFGLLRDRDYNEQFF.

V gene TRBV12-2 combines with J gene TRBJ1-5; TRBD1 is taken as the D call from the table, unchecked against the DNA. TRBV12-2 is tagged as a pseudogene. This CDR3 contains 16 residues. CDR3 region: CASRSHQGCRGQPQHF. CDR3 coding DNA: TGTGCAAGTCGCTCCCACCAGGGTTGTCGAGGTCAGCCCCAGCATTTT.

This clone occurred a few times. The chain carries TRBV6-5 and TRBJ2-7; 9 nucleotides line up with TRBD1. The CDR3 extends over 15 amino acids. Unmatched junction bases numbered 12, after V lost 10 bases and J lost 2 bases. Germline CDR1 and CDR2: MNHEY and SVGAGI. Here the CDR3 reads CANPPGQGVAYEQYV. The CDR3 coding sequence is TGTGCCAATCCGCCGGGACAGGGTGTAGCCTACGAGCAGTACGTC.

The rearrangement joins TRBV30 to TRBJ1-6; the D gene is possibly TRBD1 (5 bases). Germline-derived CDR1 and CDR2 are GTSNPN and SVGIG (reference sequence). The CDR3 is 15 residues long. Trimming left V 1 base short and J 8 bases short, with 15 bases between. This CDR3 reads CAWSGNLGGDSPLHF. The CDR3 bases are TGTGCCTGGAGTGGGAACTTGGGGGGAGATTCACCCCTCCACTTT.

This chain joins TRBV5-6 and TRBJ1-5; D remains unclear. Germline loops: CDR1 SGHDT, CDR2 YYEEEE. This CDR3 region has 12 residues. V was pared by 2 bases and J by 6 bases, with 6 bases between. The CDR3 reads CASSFRFQPQHF. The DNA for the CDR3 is TGTGCCAGCAGCTTCAGGTTTCAGCCCCAGCATTTT.

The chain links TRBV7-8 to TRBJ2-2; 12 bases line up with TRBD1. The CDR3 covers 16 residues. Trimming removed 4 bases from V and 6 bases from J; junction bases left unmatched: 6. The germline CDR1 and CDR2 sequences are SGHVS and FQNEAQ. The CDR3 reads CASSSRDRGLAGELFF. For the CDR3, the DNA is TGTGCCAGCAGCTCCCGGGACAGGGGGCTCGCCGGGGAGCTGTTTTTT.